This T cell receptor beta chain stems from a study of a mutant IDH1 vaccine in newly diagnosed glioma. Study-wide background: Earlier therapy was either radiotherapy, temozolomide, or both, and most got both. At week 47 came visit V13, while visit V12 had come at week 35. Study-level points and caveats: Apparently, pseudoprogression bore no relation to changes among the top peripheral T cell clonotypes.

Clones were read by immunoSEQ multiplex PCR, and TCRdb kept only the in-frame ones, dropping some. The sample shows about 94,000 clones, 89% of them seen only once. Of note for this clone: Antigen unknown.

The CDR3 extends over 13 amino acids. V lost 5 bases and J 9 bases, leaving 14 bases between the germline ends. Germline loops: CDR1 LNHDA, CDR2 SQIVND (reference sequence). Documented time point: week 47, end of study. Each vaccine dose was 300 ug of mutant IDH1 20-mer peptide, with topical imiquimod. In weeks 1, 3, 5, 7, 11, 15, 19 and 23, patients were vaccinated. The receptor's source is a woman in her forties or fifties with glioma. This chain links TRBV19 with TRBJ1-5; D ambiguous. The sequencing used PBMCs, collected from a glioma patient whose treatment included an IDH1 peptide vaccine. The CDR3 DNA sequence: TGTGCCAGTAGTTCCCGGAGAGAGGGGCCCCAGCATTTT. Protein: CASSSRREGPQHF. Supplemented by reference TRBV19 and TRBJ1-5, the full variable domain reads DGGITQSPKYLFRKEGQNVTLSCEQNLNHDAMYWYRQDPGQGLRLIYYSQIVNDFQKGDIAEGYSVSREKKESFPLTVTSAQKNPTAFYLCASSSRREGPQHFGDGTRLSIL.